This T cell receptor (beta chain) was profiled in a study of cytomegalovirus exposure and HLA in healthy donors. Study at large: From about 179 million T cells, an earlier analysis saw roughly 110 million unique TCR beta sequences. Study-level findings and limits: Reports indicate that TCR beta sequences accurately predicted the HLA-A and HLA-B alleles of most subjects. Analyzed later, most CMV-associated TCR beta chains appeared HLA-restricted.

With respect to this clone: Its cognate antigen is unknown.

Trimming pared 2 bases from V and 2 bases from J, leaving 12 bases between. The CDR3 runs to 14 residues. Germline CDR1 GTSNPN, CDR2 SVGIG (reference sequence). PCR used 60 Vbeta primers and 13 Jbeta primers. TCRdb keeps only in-frame clones here, not all; method: immunoSEQ multiplex PCR. The sample carries 200,000 or so clones, around 77% recorded once. The TCR sequence derives from a woman in her 30s in good health and CMV-seronegative. The V gene is TRBV30, the J gene TRBJ2-5; the D is unclear. Source material: PBMCs. Here the CDR3 reads CAWSSLEVQETQYF. The CDR3 coding sequence is TGTGCCTGGAGTTCGCTAGAGGTGCAAGAGACCCAGTACTTC.